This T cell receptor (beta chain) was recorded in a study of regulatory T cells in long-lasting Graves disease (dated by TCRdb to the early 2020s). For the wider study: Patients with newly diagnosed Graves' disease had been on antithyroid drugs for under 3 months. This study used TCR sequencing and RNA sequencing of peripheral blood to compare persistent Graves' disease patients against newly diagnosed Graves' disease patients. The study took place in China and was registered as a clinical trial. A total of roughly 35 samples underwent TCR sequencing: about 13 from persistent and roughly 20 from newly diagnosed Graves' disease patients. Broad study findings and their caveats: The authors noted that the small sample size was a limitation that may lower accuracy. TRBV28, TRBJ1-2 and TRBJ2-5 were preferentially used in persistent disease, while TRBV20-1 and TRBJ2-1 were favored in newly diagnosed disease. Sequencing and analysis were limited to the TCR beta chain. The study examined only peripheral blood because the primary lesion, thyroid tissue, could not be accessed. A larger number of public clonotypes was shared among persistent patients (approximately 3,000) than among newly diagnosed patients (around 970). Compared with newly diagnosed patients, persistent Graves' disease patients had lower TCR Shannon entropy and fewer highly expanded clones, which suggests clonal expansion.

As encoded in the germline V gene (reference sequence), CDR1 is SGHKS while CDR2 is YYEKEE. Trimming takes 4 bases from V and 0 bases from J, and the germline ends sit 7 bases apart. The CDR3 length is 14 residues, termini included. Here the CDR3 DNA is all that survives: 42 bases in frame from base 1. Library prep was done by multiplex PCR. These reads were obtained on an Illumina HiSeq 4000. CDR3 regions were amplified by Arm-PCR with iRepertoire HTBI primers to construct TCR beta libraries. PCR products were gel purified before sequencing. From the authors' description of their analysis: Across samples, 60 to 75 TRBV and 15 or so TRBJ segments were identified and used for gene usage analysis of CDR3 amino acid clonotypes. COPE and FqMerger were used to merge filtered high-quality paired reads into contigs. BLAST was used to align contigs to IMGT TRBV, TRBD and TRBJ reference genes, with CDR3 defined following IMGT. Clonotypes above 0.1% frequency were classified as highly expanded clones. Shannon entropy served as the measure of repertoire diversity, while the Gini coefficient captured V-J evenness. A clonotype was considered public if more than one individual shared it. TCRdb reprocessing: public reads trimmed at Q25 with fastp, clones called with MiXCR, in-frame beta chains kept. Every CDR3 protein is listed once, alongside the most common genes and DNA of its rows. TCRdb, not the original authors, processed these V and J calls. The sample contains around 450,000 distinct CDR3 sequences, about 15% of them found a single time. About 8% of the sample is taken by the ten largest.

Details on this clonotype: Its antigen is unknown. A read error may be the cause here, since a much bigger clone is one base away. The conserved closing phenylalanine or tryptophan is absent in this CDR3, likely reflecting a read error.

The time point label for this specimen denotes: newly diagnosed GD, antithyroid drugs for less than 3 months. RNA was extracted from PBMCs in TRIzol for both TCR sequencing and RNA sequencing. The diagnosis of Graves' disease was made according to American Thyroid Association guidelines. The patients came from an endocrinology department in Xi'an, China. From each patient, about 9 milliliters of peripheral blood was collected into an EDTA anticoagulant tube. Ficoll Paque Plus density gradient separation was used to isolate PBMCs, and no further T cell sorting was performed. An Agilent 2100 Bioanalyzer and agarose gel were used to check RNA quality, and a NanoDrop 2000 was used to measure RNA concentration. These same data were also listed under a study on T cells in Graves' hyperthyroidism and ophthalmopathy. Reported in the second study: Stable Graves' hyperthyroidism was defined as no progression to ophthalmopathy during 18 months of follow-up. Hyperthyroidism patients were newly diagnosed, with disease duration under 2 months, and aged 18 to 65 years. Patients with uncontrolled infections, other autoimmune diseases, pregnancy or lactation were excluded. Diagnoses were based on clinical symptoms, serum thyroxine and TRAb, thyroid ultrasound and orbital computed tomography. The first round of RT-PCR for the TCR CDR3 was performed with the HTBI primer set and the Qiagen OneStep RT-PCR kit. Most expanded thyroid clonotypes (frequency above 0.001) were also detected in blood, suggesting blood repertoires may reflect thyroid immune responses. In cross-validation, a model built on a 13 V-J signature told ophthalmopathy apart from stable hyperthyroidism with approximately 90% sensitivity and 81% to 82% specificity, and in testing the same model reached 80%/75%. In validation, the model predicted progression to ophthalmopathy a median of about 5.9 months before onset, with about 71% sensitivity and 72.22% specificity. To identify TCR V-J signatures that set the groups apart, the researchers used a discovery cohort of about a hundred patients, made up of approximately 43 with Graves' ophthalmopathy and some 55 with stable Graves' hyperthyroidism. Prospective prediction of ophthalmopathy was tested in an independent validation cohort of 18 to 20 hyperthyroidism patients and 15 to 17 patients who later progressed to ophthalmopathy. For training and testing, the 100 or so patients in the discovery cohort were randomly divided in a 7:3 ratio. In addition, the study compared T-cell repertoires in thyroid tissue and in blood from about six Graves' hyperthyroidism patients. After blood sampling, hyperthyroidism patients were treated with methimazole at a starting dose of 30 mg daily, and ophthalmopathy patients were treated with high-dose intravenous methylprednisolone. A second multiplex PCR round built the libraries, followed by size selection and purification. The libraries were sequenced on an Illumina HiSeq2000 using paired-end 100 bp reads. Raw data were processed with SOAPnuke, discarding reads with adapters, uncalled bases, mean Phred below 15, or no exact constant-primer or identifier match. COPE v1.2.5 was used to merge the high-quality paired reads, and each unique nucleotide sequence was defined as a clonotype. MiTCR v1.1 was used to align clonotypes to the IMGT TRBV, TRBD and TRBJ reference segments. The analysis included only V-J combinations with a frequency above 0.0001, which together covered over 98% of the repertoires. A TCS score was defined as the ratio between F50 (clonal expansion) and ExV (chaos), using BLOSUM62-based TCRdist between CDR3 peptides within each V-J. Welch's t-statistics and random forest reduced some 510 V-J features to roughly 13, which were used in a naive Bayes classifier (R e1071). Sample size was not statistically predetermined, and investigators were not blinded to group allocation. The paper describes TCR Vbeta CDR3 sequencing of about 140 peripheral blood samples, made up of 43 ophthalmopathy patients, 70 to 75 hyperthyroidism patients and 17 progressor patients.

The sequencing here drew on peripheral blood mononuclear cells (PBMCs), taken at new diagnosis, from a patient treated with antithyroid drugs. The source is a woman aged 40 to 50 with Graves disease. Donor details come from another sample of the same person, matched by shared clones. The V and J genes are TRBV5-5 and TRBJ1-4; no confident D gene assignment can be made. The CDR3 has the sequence CASSRGSTNEKLFS. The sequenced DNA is TGTGCCAGCAGCCGCGGATCAACTAATGAAAAACTGTTTTCT.